The T cell receptor beta chain under discussion was sequenced for a study of lymphopenia after photon versus proton radiotherapy. The table came from immunoSEQ multiplex PCR; TCRdb's copy has only in-frame clones and leaves some out. This sample yields around 35,000 clones, of which roughly 84% are seen a single time; 2.9% belongs to the top ten. Looked up from germline, CDR1 is MNHEY and CDR2 is SMNVEV (reference sequence). Trimming at V came to 6 bases and at J to 1 base, leaving 5 bases not matched to a gene. The CDR3 spans 14 residues. The receptor's source is a man between 45 and 60 years old with gastric cancer. The chain has TRBV27 and TRBJ1-1; TRBD1 agrees at 7 bases. The sample here was peripheral blood, taken from a patient treated with photon-based radiotherapy. The CDR3: CASRETGRNTEAFF. CDR3 coding DNA: TGTGCCAGCAGGGAGACAGGGAGGAACACTGAAGCTTTCTTT.